This TCR beta chain stems from a study of T-cell memory formation after mild COVID-19. With 1 base removed from V and 2 bases from J, the gap between germline ends came to 7 bases. Germline V gene lookup returns CDR1 GTSNPN and CDR2 SVGIG (reference sequence). The CDR3 spans 13 residues. TCR alpha and TCR beta cDNA libraries carrying sample barcodes and UMIs came from 5'RACE with constant-segment primers. MiXCR, applied by TCRdb to the 5' RACE reads, yields one record per CDR3 protein. There are roughly 110,000 distinct CDR3 sequences in the sample; over 10% occur only once, and around 30% lies in the top ten. Study-level findings and limits: Later expanders leaned CD4+, whereas day 15 to 85 contracting clones were balanced CD4/CD8.

This clonotype occurred a few times. Its antigen is not known. The chain uses TRBV30 and TRBJ2-3; D unclear. Sequenced sample: PBMCs or a T cell subset sorted from them (not recorded which). This TCR was recovered from an adult woman who had mild COVID-19 (a few samples of this study predate the infection). Cell type and time point are not known. The CDR3 spells CAWSEGVTDTQYF. CDR3 DNA: TGTGCCTGGAGTGAAGGAGTCACAGATACGCAGTATTTT.